The 21 T cell receptor beta chains below all came from one sample that was sequenced in a study of blood T cell repertoires in COVID-19. TCRdb keeps only in-frame clones here, not all; method: immunoSEQ multiplex PCR. The sample carries around 200,000 clones, roughly 89% recorded once. The sample taken for sequencing was peripheral blood. Receptors were obtained from a woman between 18 and 29 years old who had recovered from COVID-19.

V gene TRBV5-1 combines with J gene TRBJ2-3; 11 bases match TRBD2. The germline gives CDR1 SGHRS, CDR2 YFSETQ. The CDR3 is 18 amino acids. V gave up 0 bases and J gave up 4 bases; unmatched junction bases: 10. CDR3 region: CASSLAALAGGLADTQYF. CDR3 sequence (DNA): TGCGCCAGCAGCTTGGCGGCGTTAGCGGGAGGGCTGGCAGATACGCAGTATTTT. The variable domain in full, completed from reference TRBV5-1 and TRBJ2-3, reads KAGVTQTPRYLIKTRGQQVTLSCSPISGHRSVSWYQQTPGQGLQFLFEYFSETQRNKGNFPGRFSGRQFSNSRSEMNVSTLELGDSALYLCASSLAALAGGLADTQYFGPGTRLTVL.

The chain is built from TRBV4-2 and TRBJ2-7; 7 bases align to TRBD2. The CDR3 totals 14 residues. The germline V gene has CDR1 LGHNA and CDR2 YNFKEQ. V lost 1 base to trimming and J lost 6 bases; unmatched junction nucleotides: 6. The CDR3 DNA sequence: TGTGCCAGCAGCCAAGGGTTGGGGGGGAGCGAGCAGTACGTC. Its translation: CASSQGLGGSEQYV.

The chain combines TRBV12-2 with TRBJ2-7; the D call TRBD2 from the table was never checked on the DNA. TRBV12-2 constitutes a pseudogene. The CDR3 consists of 14 residues. Here the CDR3 DNA reads TGTGCAAGTCGCTTAGACCCTAAGTCCTACGAGCAGTACGTC. Its protein product is CASRLDPKSYEQYV.

V gene TRBV7-2 combines with J gene TRBJ1-3, with 7 bases identical to TRBD1. CDR1 SGHTA and CDR2 FQGNSA come from the germline V gene. With V trimmed by 4 bases and J by 0 bases, 0 bases remained unmatched. The CDR3 has 14 residues. CDR3 region: CASSWDSSGNTIYF. The CDR3 nucleotides read TGTGCCAGCAGCTGGGACAGCTCTGGAAACACCATATATTTT.

The rearrangement uses TRBV5-4 and TRBJ2-7, with D maybe TRBD2 (6 bases). This CDR3 region has 12 residues. V shed 4 bases and J shed 4 bases, with 9 bases lying between them. Germline V gene sequence: CDR1 SGHNT, CDR2 YYREEE (reference sequence). CDR3 DNA: TGTGCCAGCAGCCACGGGGGATACGAGCAGTACGTC. This translates into CASSHGGYEQYV.

The table lists this clone with a count of one. This sequence joins TRBV7-2 and TRBJ1-5; D gene uncertain. The CDR3 totals 18 residues. The V gene lost 0 bases and the J gene lost 0 bases, with 15 bases spanning the gap. Germline V CDR1 and CDR2: SGHTA, FQGNSA. DNA of the CDR3: TGTGCCAGCAGCTTAGCAGGAGGCACAAGGGATAGCAATCAGCCCCAGCATTTT. As protein: CASSLAGGTRDSNQPQHF. The entire variable domain, with the rest obtained from reference TRBV7-2 and TRBJ1-5, is as follows: GAGVSQSPSNKVTEKGKDVELRCDPISGHTALYWYRQSLGQGLEFLIYFQGNSAPDKSGLPSDRFSAERTGGSVSTLTIQRTQQEDSAVYLCASSLAGGTRDSNQPQHFGDGTRLSIL.

This chain links TRBV6-6 with TRBJ1-4, with 8 bases matching TRBD1. V shed 7 bases and J 5 bases; nucleotides not matched to a gene: 12. This CDR3 contains 16 residues. Per germline, CDR1 MNHNY and CDR2 SVGAGI (reference sequence). The CDR3 region is CASKDRAAGLNEKLFF. In DNA, the CDR3 is TGTGCCAGCAAGGACAGGGCGGCCGGGCTCAATGAAAAACTGTTTTTT.

The chain uses TRBV7-2 and TRBJ1-2; the match to TRBD1 covers 11 bases. Germline V lookup: CDR1 SGHTA, CDR2 FQGNSA. CDR3 length equals 14 residues. V shed 4 bases and J 8 bases; nucleotides not matched to a gene: 6. DNA for the CDR3: TGTGCCAGCAGCTCCGGACAGGGGGCTTACGGCTACACCTTC. As protein: CASSSGQGAYGYTF.

J is TRBJ2-5 and V is TRBV11-2, with D possibly being TRBD2 (5 bases). V was trimmed by 1 base and J by 4 bases, leaving 10 bases between them. The germline gives CDR1 SGHAT, CDR2 FQNNGV. The CDR3 sequence is 14 residues long. CDR3 sequence reads: CASSLAGSVETQYF. The CDR3 region has the DNA TGTGCCAGCAGCTTAGCGGGTAGCGTAGAGACCCAGTACTTC.

This clone has just one count. This chain uses TRBV21-1 with TRBJ2-1; TRBD2 reflects the table's D call only, with no check against the DNA. TRBV21-1 is noted as a pseudogene. The CDR3 length is 18 residues. The CDR3 here is CASSKIRSHALSYNEQFF. The CDR3 region has the DNA TGTGCCAGCAGCAAAATCCGAAGCCATGCCCTCTCCTACAATGAGCAGTTCTTC.

The genes are TRBV6-2 or TRBV6-3 and TRBJ2-2, with 8 bases identical to TRBD1. V lost 4 bases to trimming and J lost 7 bases; unmatched junction nucleotides: 11. Germline V gene lookup returns CDR1 MNHEY and CDR2 SVGEGT. The CDR3 contains 16 residues. The CDR3 DNA follows: TGTGCCAGCAGTTTTTCACCGGACAGGGCGGGCGGGGAGCTGTTTTTT. It specifies CASSFSPDRAGGELFF.

The V gene is TRBV7-2, the J gene TRBJ1-2, with D possibly TRBD1 on 5 matching bases. The CDR3 has 14 amino acids. The germline V and J ends were trimmed by 4 bases and 4 bases, with 13 bases remaining between them. Germline-derived CDR1 and CDR2 are SGHTA and FQGNSA. The CDR3 DNA reads TGTGCCAGCAGCTCACGCGGGGGGGGCTATGGCTACACCTTC. It codes for CASSSRGGGYGYTF.

This chain uses TRBV4-2 with TRBJ2-7; D possibly corresponds to TRBD1 (6 bases). V was cut by 0 bases and J by 0 bases, with 15 bases left in between. This CDR3 has 17 residues. CDR1 is LGHNA and CDR2 is YNFKEQ in the germline V gene. DNA of the CDR3: TGTGCCAGCAGCCAAGATTTTAGGGGGTTAAGCTCCTACGAGCAGTACGTC. Protein sequence: CASSQDFRGLSSYEQYV.

This chain joins TRBV4-3 and TRBJ2-1; 11 bases map to TRBD2. J lost 7 bases, V lost 1 base, and 0 bases had no gene match. This CDR3 spans 14 amino acids. Germline V gives CDR1 LGHNA, CDR2 YSLEER. DNA for the CDR3: TGCGCCAGCAGCCAAGGACTAGCGGGGAATGAGCAGTTCTTC. Translated: CASSQGLAGNEQFF.

The chain recombines TRBV4-1 with TRBJ1-1; a possible D gene is TRBD1 (5 bases). This CDR3 comprises 15 residues. The germline V gene has CDR1 MGHRA and CDR2 YSYEKL. The V gene lost 0 bases and the J gene lost 4 bases, with 12 bases spanning the gap. The CDR3 here is CASSQDLGHLTEAFF. CDR3 DNA sequence: TGCGCCAGCAGCCAAGATCTCGGACACCTCACTGAAGCTTTCTTT.

J is TRBJ1-1 and V is TRBV11-2; D possibly corresponds to TRBD1 (6 bases). CDR3 length: 13 amino acids. The germline V gene has CDR1 SGHAT and CDR2 FQNNGV. Trimming pared 4 bases from V and 10 bases from J, leaving 16 bases between. The CDR3 here is CASSSPRGKGAFF. CDR3 sequence (DNA): TGTGCCAGCAGCTCCCCAAGGGGGAAGGGAGCTTTCTTT.

Written as DNA, the CDR3 is TGTGCCAGCAGTTACTCGAGGGTGGGCTATGGCTACACCTTC. It yields the protein CASSYSRVGYGYTF. J is TRBJ1-2 and V is TRBV6-5; the D is unclear. There are 14 residues in the CDR3. Germline V CDR1 and CDR2: MNHEY, SVGAGI. Trimming took off 0 bases at V and 4 bases at J, with 9 bases between the two ends.

The sample holds a few counts of this clone. The chain uses TRBV14 and TRBJ2-2, with TRBD1 matching 7 bases. The germline gives CDR1 SGHDN, CDR2 FVKESK. V lost 4 bases and J lost 5; bases outside the gene matches: 13. The CDR3 totals 17 residues. The CDR3 nucleotides read TGTGCCAGCAGCCGTCAAGGGACAGCGGTTGGGACCGGGGAGCTGTTTTTT. It specifies CASSRQGTAVGTGELFF. The variable domain in full, completed from reference TRBV14 and TRBJ2-2, reads EAGVTQFPSHSVIEKGQTVTLRCDPISGHDNLYWYRRVMGKEIKFLLHFVKESKQDESGMPNNRFLAERTGGTYSTLKVQPAELEDSGVYFCASSRQGTAVGTGELFFGEGSRLTVL.

CDR3 DNA sequence: TGCGCCAGCAGGATCGGGGGGGCGCTAATCACTGAAGCTTTCTTT. Translation gives CASRIGGALITEAFF. V usage is TRBV5-1 and J usage is TRBJ1-1, with a tentative D call TRBD1 (6 bases). CDR1 is SGHRS and CDR2 is YFSETQ in the germline V gene. The V end lost 5 bases, the J end lost 4 bases, and 18 bases lay between the germline ends. CDR3 length equals 15 residues. Drawing the rest from reference TRBV5-1 and TRBJ1-1, the complete variable domain is KAGVTQTPRYLIKTRGQQVTLSCSPISGHRSVSWYQQTPGQGLQFLFEYFSETQRNKGNFPGRFSGRQFSNSRSEMNVSTLELGDSALYLCASRIGGALITEAFFGQGTRLTVV.

This sequence joins TRBV7-2 and TRBJ2-3; 12 bases agree with TRBD2. The CDR3 loop spans 16 amino acids. The V and J ends lost 1 base and 1 base, in that order; junction bases with no gene match: 0. The germline V gene encodes CDR1 SGHTA and CDR2 FQGNSA. CDR3 protein: CASSLGLAGGTDTQYF. CDR3 bases: TGTGCCAGCAGCTTAGGACTAGCGGGGGGCACAGATACGCAGTATTTT.

V gene TRBV3-1 (or the pseudogene TRBV3-2) combines with J gene TRBJ1-2; D may be TRBD1 (5 bases). The germline gives CDR1 LGHDT, CDR2 YNNKEL (reference sequence). CDR3 length: 12 residues. V was trimmed by 3 bases and J by 8 bases, leaving 10 bases between them. The CDR3 here is CASSHLRQGYTF. CDR3 nucleotide sequence: TGTGCCAGCAGCCACCTTCGACAGGGCTACACCTTC.